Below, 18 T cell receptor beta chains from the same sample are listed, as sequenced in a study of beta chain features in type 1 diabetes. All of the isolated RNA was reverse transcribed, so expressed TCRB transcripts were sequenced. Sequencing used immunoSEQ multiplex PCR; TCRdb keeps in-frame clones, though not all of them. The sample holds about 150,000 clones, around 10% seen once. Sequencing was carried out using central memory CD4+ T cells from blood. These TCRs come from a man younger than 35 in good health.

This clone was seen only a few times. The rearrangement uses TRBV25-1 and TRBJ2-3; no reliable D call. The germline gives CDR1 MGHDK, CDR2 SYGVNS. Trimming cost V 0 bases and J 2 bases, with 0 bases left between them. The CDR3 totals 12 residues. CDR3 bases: TGTGCCAGCAGTGAATACACAGATACGCAGTATTTT. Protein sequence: CASSEYTDTQYF.

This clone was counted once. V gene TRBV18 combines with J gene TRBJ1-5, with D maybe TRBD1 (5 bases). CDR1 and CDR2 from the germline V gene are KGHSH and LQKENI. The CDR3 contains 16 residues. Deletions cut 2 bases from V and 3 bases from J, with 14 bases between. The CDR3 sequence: CASSPSLGANNQPQHF. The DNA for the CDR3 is TGTGCCAGCTCACCAAGTCTAGGGGCTAACAATCAGCCCCAGCATTTT.

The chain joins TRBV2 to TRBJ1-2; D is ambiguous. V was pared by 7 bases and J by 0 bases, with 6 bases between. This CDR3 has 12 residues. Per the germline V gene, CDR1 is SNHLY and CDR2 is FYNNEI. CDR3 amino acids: CASTEANYGYTF. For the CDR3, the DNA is TGTGCCAGCACCGAAGCTAACTATGGCTACACCTTC.

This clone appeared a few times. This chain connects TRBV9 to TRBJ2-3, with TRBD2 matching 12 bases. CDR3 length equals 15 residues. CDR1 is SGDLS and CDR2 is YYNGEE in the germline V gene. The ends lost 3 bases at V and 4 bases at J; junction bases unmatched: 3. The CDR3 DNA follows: TGTGCCAGCAGCGGACTAGCGGGAGTGGCAGATACGCAGTATTTT. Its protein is CASSGLAGVADTQYF.

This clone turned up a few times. CDR3 bases: TGTGCCATCAGTGGAGGCTCCTACAATGAGCAGTTCTTC. Its protein product is CAISGGSYNEQFF. J is TRBJ2-1 and V is TRBV10-3, with unresolved D. Between the trimmed V and J ends, which lost 4 bases and 0 bases, there was a span of 4 bases. Germline-derived CDR1 and CDR2 are ENHRY and SYGVKD. The CDR3 length is 13 residues.

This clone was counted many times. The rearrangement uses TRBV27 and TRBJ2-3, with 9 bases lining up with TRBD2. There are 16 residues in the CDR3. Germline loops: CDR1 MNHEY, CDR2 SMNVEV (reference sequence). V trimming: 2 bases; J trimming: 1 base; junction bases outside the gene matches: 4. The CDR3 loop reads CASSLQRLAGTDTQYF. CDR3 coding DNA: TGTGCCAGCAGTTTACAGCGACTAGCGGGCACAGATACGCAGTATTTT.

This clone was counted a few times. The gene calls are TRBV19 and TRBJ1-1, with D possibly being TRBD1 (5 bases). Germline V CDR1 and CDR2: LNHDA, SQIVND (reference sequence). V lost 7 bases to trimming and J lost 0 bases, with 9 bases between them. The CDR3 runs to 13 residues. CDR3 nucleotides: TGTGCCAGTACGAGGGGTATGAACACTGAAGCTTTCTTT. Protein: CASTRGMNTEAFF.

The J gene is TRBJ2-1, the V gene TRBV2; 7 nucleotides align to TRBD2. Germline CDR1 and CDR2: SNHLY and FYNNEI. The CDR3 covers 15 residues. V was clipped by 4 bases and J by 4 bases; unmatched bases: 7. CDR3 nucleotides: TGTGCCAGCAGTGGACTAGCCGGGAAGTACAATGAGCAGTTCTTC. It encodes CASSGLAGKYNEQFF.

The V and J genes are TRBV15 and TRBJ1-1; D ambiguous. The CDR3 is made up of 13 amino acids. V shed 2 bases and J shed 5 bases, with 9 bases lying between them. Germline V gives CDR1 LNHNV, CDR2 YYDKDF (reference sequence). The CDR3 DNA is TGTGCCACCAGCAGAAACTATCGTACTGAAGCTTTCTTT. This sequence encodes CATSRNYRTEAFF.

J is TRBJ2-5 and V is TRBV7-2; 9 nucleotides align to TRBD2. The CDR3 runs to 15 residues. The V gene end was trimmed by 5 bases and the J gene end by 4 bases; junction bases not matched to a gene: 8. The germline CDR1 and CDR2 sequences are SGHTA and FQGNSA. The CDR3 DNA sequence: TGTGCCAGCAGCCTCCGTGCTAGCGGGGCAGAGACCCAGTACTTC. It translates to CASSLRASGAETQYF. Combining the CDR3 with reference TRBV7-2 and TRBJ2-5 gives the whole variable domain GAGVSQSPSNKVTEKGKDVELRCDPISGHTALYWYRQSLGQGLEFLIYFQGNSAPDKSGLPSDRFSAERTGGSVSTLTIQRTQQEDSAVYLCASSLRASGAETQYFGPGTRLLVL.

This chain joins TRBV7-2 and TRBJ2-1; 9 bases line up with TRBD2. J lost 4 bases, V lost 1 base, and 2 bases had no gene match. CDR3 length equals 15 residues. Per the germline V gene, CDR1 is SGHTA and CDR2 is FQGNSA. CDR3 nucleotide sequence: TGTGCCAGCAGCTTAGAAGCGGGGGGATACAATGAGCAGTTCTTC. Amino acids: CASSLEAGGYNEQFF.

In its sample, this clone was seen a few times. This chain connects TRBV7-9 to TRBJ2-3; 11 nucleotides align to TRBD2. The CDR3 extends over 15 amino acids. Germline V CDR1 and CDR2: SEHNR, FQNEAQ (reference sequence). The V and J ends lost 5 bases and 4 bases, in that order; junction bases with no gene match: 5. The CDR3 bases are TGTGCCAGCAGCCGTCTAGCGGGGGGAGCAGATACGCAGTATTTT. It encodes CASSRLAGGADTQYF.

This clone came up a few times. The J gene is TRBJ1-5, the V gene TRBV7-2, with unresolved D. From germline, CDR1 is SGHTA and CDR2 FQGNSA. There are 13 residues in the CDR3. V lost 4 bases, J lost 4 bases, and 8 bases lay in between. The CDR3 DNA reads TGTGCCAGCAGCTACCAGAGGAATCAGCCCCAGCATTTT. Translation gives CASSYQRNQPQHF.

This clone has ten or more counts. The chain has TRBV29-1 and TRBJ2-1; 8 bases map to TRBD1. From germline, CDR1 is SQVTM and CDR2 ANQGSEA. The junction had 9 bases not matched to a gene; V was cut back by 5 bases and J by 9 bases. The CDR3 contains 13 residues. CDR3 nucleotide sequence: TGCAGCGTTAACCGGGACAGGTTTGGTGAGCAGTTCTTC. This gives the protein CSVNRDRFGEQFF.

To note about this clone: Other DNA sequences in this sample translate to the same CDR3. DNA of the CDR3: TGCGCCAGCAGCTTGGAACTAACGGGGCGGGGGACCCAGTACTTC. Its translation is CASSLELTGRGTQYF. V and J are TRBV5-1 and TRBJ2-5; D possibly corresponds to TRBD2 (6 bases). The CDR3 loop spans 15 amino acids. V lost 0 bases, J lost 7 bases, and 16 bases lay in between. Looked up from germline, CDR1 is SGHRS and CDR2 is YFSETQ.

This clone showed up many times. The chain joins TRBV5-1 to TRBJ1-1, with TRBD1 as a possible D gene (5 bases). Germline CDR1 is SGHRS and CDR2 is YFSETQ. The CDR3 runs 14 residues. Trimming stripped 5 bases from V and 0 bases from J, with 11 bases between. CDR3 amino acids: CASRDGGMNTEAFF. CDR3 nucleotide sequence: TGCGCCAGCAGGGACGGGGGAATGAACACTGAAGCTTTCTTT.

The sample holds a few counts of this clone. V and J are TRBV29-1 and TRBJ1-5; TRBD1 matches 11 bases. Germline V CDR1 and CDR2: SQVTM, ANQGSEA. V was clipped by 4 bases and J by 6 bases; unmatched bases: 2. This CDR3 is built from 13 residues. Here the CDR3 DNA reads TGCAGCGTTGGGACAGGGGGCTCTCAGCCCCAGCATTTT. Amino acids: CSVGTGGSQPQHF.

Written as DNA, the CDR3 is TGCGCCAGCAGCTTCAACCGGGACACCGAGCAGTACTTC. Translated, it gives CASSFNRDTEQYF. V usage is TRBV5-1 and J usage is TRBJ2-7; weak D call: TRBD1 (6 bases). Looked up from germline, CDR1 is SGHRS and CDR2 is YFSETQ. CDR3 size: 13 residues. The V and J ends lost 2 bases and 6 bases respectively, with 12 bases between them.